This record covers a single TCR beta chain. Its specificity is unknown. The source of the sample is a study of monozygotic twins with inflammatory bowel disease. General study points: No detectable difference in repertoire similarity separated concordant from discordant twins, possibly as a result of limited power.

The length of the CDR3 is 15 residues. Germline V CDR1 and CDR2: LGHDT, YNNKEL (reference sequence). TCRdb derives one entry per CDR3 protein from the 5' RACE reads, leaving out DNA. This repertoire includes some 330,000 distinct CDR3 sequences. The sequencing sample was made of blood. This chain connects TRBV3-1 to TRBJ2-3; lacking DNA, the TRBD1 call made by TCRdb goes unchecked. The sequence was obtained from a human donor with ulcerative colitis or Crohn's disease, or a healthy co-twin of an affected twin (not recorded which). CDR3 in amino acids: CASSQVRGAKDTQYF.